The T cell receptor (beta chain) under discussion was sequenced for a study of cytomegalovirus exposure and HLA in healthy donors. Researchers ran the PCR with 60 Vbeta and 13 Jbeta primers. The table came from immunoSEQ multiplex PCR; TCRdb's copy has only in-frame clones and leaves some out. This sample has 77,000 or so clones; approximately 71% occur once, and the top ten carry 7.2%. CDR1 is GTSNPN and CDR2 is SVGIG in the germline V gene (reference sequence). V gave up 6 bases and J gave up 7 bases, with 12 bases separating them. The CDR3 runs to 11 residues. This sequence joins TRBV30 and TRBJ1-2; D is possibly TRBD1 (5 bases). Material: PBMCs. This clonotype originated in a woman between 40 and 55 years old in good health and CMV-seronegative. The CDR3 bases are TGTGCCTGCTCCCCGGGGGGTGGCTACACCTTC. Amino acid sequence: CACSPGGGYTF.